Each of the 24 T cell receptor beta chains below was sequenced from the same sample in a study of blood T cell repertoires in COVID-19. The repertoire was sequenced with immunoSEQ multiplex PCR; TCRdb's copy has only in-frame clones and lacks some. Among roughly 200,000 clones listed, 75% to 90% were seen once. Sequenced material: peripheral blood. These TCRs come from a woman aged 55-70 years with acute or convalescent COVID-19.

The J gene is TRBJ1-1, the V gene TRBV6-5; D possibly corresponds to TRBD1 (5 bases). Trimming took off 6 bases at V and 0 bases at J, with 11 bases between the two ends. Germline loops: CDR1 MNHEY, CDR2 SVGAGI. The length of the CDR3 is 14 residues. CDR3 protein: CASRGTGVNTEAFF. CDR3 DNA: TGTGCCAGCAGAGGCACGGGGGTGAACACTGAAGCTTTCTTT.

This chain connects TRBV27 to TRBJ2-4; 10 bases agree with TRBD2. The CDR3 spans 18 residues. V shed 2 bases and J 6 bases; nucleotides not matched to a gene: 13. Germline loops: CDR1 MNHEY, CDR2 SMNVEV (reference sequence). Here the CDR3 DNA reads TGTGCCAGCAGTTTACTACCCCCAGCGGGAGGGCGGATAAACATTCAGTACTTC. This translates into CASSLLPPAGGRINIQYF.

In this sample, this clone turned up a few times. The chain employs TRBV29-1 and TRBJ2-4; 9 bases align to TRBD1. This CDR3 is 19 amino acids long. Germline V gene lookup returns CDR1 SQVTM and CDR2 ANQGSEA. With 4 bases clipped from V and 2 bases from J, the junction kept 18 bases outside the gene matches. The CDR3 DNA is TGCAGCGTTGTCCAATCCCCGGGACAGGGTTTAGTAACCAAAAACATTCAGTACTTC. The encoded protein is CSVVQSPGQGLVTKNIQYF. The variable domain in full, with the rest retrieved from reference TRBV29-1 and TRBJ2-4, is SAVISQKPSRDICQRGTSLTIQCQVDSQVTMMFWYRQQPGQSLTLIATANQGSEATYESGFVIDKFPISRPNLTFSTLTVSNMSPEDSSIYLCSVVQSPGQGLVTKNIQYFGAGTRLSVL.

The chain links TRBV6-5 to TRBJ2-5, with D possibly matching TRBD2 (5 bases). This CDR3 region has 12 residues. Germline CDR1 MNHEY, CDR2 SVGAGI. Trimming removed 6 bases from V and 5 bases from J, with 10 bases in between. The DNA of the CDR3 is TGTGCCAGCAGCGCATCGGGGGAGACCCAGTACTTC. It codes for CASSASGETQYF.

The gene calls are TRBV2 and TRBJ2-1, with 9 bases fitting TRBD1. Losses at the gene ends were 8 bases for V and 8 bases for J; bases not matched to a gene: 10. Germline V gene lookup returns CDR1 SNHLY and CDR2 FYNNEI. CDR3 length equals 14 residues. The CDR3 region is CASLTGGGTHEQFF. DNA of the CDR3: TGTGCCAGCCTTACAGGGGGCGGTACACATGAGCAGTTCTTC.

The V call is TRBV11-2, the J call TRBJ2-7, with D perhaps TRBD1 (7 bases). Trimming removed 5 bases at V and 12 bases at J, with 20 bases between. This CDR3 comprises 13 residues. Germline loops: CDR1 SGHAT, CDR2 FQNNGV. CDR3 in amino acids: CASSLFQGGGGYV. The CDR3 coding sequence is TGTGCCAGCAGCCTCTTCCAGGGGGGCGGAGGGTACGTC.

This clone was detected only once. The CDR3 here is CASSSAGLNIQYF. CDR3 nucleotides: TGTGCCAGTAGCTCAGCGGGGCTAAACATTCAGTACTTC. The gene calls are TRBV19 and TRBJ2-4; TRBD2 aligns across 7 bases. The ends lost 6 bases at V and 6 bases at J; junction bases unmatched: 5. The CDR3 spans 13 residues. Per germline, CDR1 LNHDA and CDR2 SQIVND (reference sequence).

The gene calls are TRBV7-3 and TRBJ2-2, with TRBD1 matching 10 bases. The CDR3 has 15 residues. J was trimmed by 7 bases and V by 5 bases; bases with no gene match: 7. From germline, CDR1 is SGHTA and CDR2 FQGTGA. The DNA for the CDR3 is TGTGCCAGCAGCGCCGGGACAGGGGCCGTCGGGGAGCTGTTTTTT. Protein: CASSAGTGAVGELFF.

The V call is TRBV7-3, the J call TRBJ2-3; D perhaps matches TRBD2 (6 bases). Germline V gene lookup returns CDR1 SGHTA and CDR2 FQGTGA. The CDR3 spans 13 residues. Trimming removed 5 bases from V and 4 bases from J, with 10 bases in between. The CDR3 sequence: CASSRSGPDTQYF. CDR3 nucleotide sequence: TGTGCCAGCAGCCGTAGCGGACCAGATACGCAGTATTTT.

The chain links TRBV11-2 to TRBJ1-6, with D possibly being TRBD1 (5 bases). Trimming removed 5 bases from V and 2 bases from J, with 13 bases in between. The germline V gene has CDR1 SGHAT and CDR2 FQNNGV. The CDR3 has 16 residues. CDR3 residues: CASSPSGRTYNSPLHF. The CDR3 bases are TGTGCCAGCAGCCCATCAGGGAGGACCTATAATTCACCCCTCCACTTT.

The chain links TRBV6-5 to TRBJ1-2, with D tentatively TRBD1 (5 bases). CDR1 is MNHEY and CDR2 is SVGAGI in the germline V gene. This CDR3 spans 12 amino acids. Trimming shortened V by 9 bases and J by 4 bases, and 12 bases separated the two germline ends. The CDR3 nucleotides are TGTGCCAGTAGGACGGGGGGCTATGGCTACACCTTC. It encodes CASRTGGYGYTF.

V usage is TRBV25-1 and J usage is TRBJ1-1; D possibly corresponds to TRBD1 (6 bases). Per germline, CDR1 MGHDK and CDR2 SYGVNS. There are 13 residues in the CDR3. V lost 7 bases and J 1 base, leaving 10 bases between the germline ends. The CDR3 loop reads CASKGHANTEAFF. The CDR3 nucleotides are TGTGCCAGCAAGGGACATGCGAACACTGAAGCTTTCTTT.

CDR3 residues: CASSQDRHPTYGYTF. The DNA for the CDR3 is TGCGCCAGCAGCCAAGACCGCCATCCTACCTATGGCTACACCTTC. The V gene is TRBV4-1, the J gene TRBJ1-2; D call uncertain. This CDR3 has 15 residues. Germline CDR1 reads MGHRA; CDR2 reads YSYEKL. V was pared by 0 bases and J by 4 bases, with 12 bases between.

This sequence joins TRBV2 and TRBJ1-5, with D unclear. Germline CDR1 is SNHLY and CDR2 is FYNNEI. The CDR3 extends over 14 amino acids. Between the trimmed V and J ends, which lost 2 bases and 5 bases, there was a span of 10 bases. In nucleotides, the CDR3 is TGTGCCAGCAGTGAAAGTAGGGAGGATCAGCCCCAGCATTTT. Translating it yields CASSESREDQPQHF.

The V gene is TRBV6-2 or TRBV6-3, the J gene TRBJ2-1, with D perhaps TRBD1 (6 bases). From germline, CDR1 is MNHEY and CDR2 SVGEGT. The CDR3 contains 18 residues. Between the trimmed V and J ends, which lost 2 bases and 0 bases, there was a span of 17 bases. The CDR3 region has the DNA TGTGCCAGCAGTTACACAGGACAGTTCAGTAACTCCTACAATGAGCAGTTCTTC. Encoded protein: CASSYTGQFSNSYNEQFF.

V and J are TRBV19 and TRBJ1-3, with D hard to call. V lost 1 base and J 8 bases, leaving 9 bases between the germline ends. Germline lookup yields CDR1 LNHDA and CDR2 SQIVND (reference sequence). The CDR3 is 13 residues long. CDR3 in DNA: TGTGCCAGTAGTATAGGGTTCGGGGACACCATATATTTT. This codes for CASSIGFGDTIYF. Full variable domain (missing parts from reference TRBV19 and TRBJ1-3): DGGITQSPKYLFRKEGQNVTLSCEQNLNHDAMYWYRQDPGQGLRLIYYSQIVNDFQKGDIAEGYSVSREKKESFPLTVTSAQKNPTAFYLCASSIGFGDTIYFGEGSWLTVV.

The chain combines TRBV9 with TRBJ1-2, with D uncertain. Between the trimmed V and J ends, which lost 0 bases and 6 bases, there was a span of 9 bases. CDR3 length equals 13 residues. The V gene's germline CDR1 is SGDLS and CDR2 YYNGEE. CDR3 DNA: TGTGCCAGCAGCGTAGATCTGGGAGATGGCTACACCTTC. Amino acid sequence: CASSVDLGDGYTF.

The chain combines TRBV19 with TRBJ1-5, with D maybe TRBD1 (6 bases). This CDR3 spans 13 amino acids. Germline V gene sequence: CDR1 LNHDA, CDR2 SQIVND (reference sequence). Between the trimmed V and J ends, which lost 7 bases and 3 bases, there was a span of 10 bases. The CDR3 coding sequence is TGTGCCAGTACGGGACACCTCAATCAGCCCCAGCATTTT. Protein sequence: CASTGHLNQPQHF.

This clone has just one count. The chain is built from TRBV21-1 and TRBJ2-7; TRBD1 was called by the table and not checked on the DNA. TRBV21-1 represents a pseudogene. The CDR3 sequence is 20 residues long. CDR3 loop: CASSKVRLPDAETGLYEQYF. For the CDR3, the DNA is TGTGCCAGCAGCAAAGTAAGGCTCCCTGACGCTGAAACAGGCCTCTACGAGCAGTACTTC.

This CDR3 is CASSLAAGGYTF. In nucleotides, the CDR3 is TGTGCCAGCAGCTTAGCTGCAGGTGGCTACACCTTC. The V gene is TRBV7-9, the J gene TRBJ1-2; no definite D call. Trimming took 0 bases from V and 7 from J, leaving 6 bases between them. Germline V gene lookup returns CDR1 SEHNR and CDR2 FQNEAQ (reference sequence). The CDR3 loop spans 12 amino acids.

The V and J genes are TRBV4-2 and TRBJ1-4; possibly TRBD1 for D (5 bases). The V and J ends lost 4 bases and 8 bases respectively, with 14 bases between them. The CDR3 has 14 amino acids. CDR1 and CDR2 (germline): LGHNA, YNFKEQ. CDR3 DNA sequence: TGTGCCAGCAGCCGGTCGACAGACGGAGAAAAACTGTTTTTT. Amino acid sequence: CASSRSTDGEKLFF.

The gene calls are TRBV18 and TRBJ1-3, with D hard to call. Per germline, CDR1 KGHSH and CDR2 LQKENI. This CDR3 region has 15 residues. The V end was cut by 5 bases, the J end by 2 bases, with 13 bases between. The CDR3 sequence: CASSSRLVAGNTIYF. CDR3 sequence (DNA): TGTGCCAGCTCATCGCGCCTGGTCGCTGGAAACACCATATATTTT.

This clone was counted a single time. The V gene is TRBV7-2, the J gene TRBJ2-7, with TRBD2 identical over 7 bases. The CDR3 length is 14 residues. Germline-derived CDR1 and CDR2 are SGHTA and FQGNSA. After removal of 1 base from V and 4 bases from J, the junction contained 4 bases not matched to a gene. This chain's CDR3 is CASSLGAGVYEQYV. CDR3 in DNA: TGTGCCAGCAGCTTAGGGGCGGGAGTTTACGAGCAGTACGTC.

The chain combines TRBV28 with TRBJ1-2; perhaps TRBD1 as D (6 bases). The CDR3 extends over 12 amino acids. The V gene lost 11 bases and the J gene lost 1 base, with 11 bases spanning the gap. Germline V gene sequence: CDR1 MDHEN, CDR2 SYDVKM. Written as DNA, the CDR3 is TGTGCCGCCGGGGACATTAACTATGGCTACACCTTC. Residues: CAAGDINYGYTF.